Listed here is a single T cell receptor (beta chain). This record comes from a study of OX40 agonist ivuxolimab in advanced cancers. Produced via immunoSEQ multiplex PCR; TCRdb's table is partial and in-frame only. The table includes some 41,000 clones, about 88% detected once. Germline V gives CDR1 LGHNA, CDR2 YSLEER. Trimming left V 0 bases short and J 7 bases short, with 15 bases between. The CDR3 runs 15 residues. The source material was CD4+ or CD8+ T cells sorted from blood, sampled in a trial of the OX40 agonist ivuxolimab. The chain uses TRBV4-3 and TRBJ1-2, with D hard to call. The sequence was obtained from an adult with an advanced solid tumor such as melanoma, head and neck, liver or kidney cancer. The CDR3 protein is CASSQDKSAGFGYTF. Written as DNA, the CDR3 is TGCGCCAGCAGCCAAGATAAATCGGCCGGGTTTGGCTACACCTTC.